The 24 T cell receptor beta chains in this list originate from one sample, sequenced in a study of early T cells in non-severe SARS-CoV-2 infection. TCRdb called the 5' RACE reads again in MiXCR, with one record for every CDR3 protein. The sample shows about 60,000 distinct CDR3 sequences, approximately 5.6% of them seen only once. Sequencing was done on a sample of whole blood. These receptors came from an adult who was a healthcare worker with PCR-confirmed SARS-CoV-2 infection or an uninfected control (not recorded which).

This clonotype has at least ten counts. CDR3 DNA sequence: TGTGCCAGTACCCCCGGGGGGGGCGGAGGTGAAAAACTGTTTTTT. Translation gives CASTPGGGGGEKLFF. This sequence joins TRBV19 and TRBJ1-4; a possible D gene is TRBD1 (6 bases). Germline V CDR1 and CDR2: LNHDA, SQIVND (reference sequence). The V end was cut by 7 bases, the J end by 7 bases, with 19 bases between. The CDR3 runs 15 residues.

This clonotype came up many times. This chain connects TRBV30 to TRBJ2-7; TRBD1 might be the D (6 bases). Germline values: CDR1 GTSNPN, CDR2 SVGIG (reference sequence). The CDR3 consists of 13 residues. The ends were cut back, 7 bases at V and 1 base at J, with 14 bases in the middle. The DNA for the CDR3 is TGTGCCTTGGACAGACCTCCATCCTACGAGCAGTACTTC. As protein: CALDRPPSYEQYF.

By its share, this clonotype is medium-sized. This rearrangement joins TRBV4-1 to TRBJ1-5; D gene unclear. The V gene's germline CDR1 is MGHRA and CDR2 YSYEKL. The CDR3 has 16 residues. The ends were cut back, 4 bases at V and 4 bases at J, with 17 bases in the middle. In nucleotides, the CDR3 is TGCGCCAGCAGCCGAGTCGGACCGCCGAGGAATCAGCCCCAGCATTTT. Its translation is CASSRVGPPRNQPQHF.

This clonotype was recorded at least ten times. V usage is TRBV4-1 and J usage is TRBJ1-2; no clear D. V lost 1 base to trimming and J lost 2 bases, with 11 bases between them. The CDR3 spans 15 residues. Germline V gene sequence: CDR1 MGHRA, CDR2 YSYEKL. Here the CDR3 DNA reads TGCGCCAGCAGCCAAGGTACTACAACCAACTATGGCTACACCTTC. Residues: CASSQGTTTNYGYTF.

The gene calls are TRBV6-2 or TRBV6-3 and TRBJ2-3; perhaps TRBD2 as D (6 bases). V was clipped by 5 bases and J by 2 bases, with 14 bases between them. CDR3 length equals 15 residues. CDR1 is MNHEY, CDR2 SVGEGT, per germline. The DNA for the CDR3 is TGTGCCAGCAGTCTACAGGTGCGGGACACAGATACGCAGTATTTT. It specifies CASSLQVRDTDTQYF.

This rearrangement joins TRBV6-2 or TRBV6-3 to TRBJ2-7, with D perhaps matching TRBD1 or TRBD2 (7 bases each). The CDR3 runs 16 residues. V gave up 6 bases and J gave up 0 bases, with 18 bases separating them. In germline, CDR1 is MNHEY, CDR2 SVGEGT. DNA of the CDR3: TGTGCCAGCAGCCAAGCGGGACAGACGTTCTCCTACGAGCAGTACTTC. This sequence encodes CASSQAGQTFSYEQYF.

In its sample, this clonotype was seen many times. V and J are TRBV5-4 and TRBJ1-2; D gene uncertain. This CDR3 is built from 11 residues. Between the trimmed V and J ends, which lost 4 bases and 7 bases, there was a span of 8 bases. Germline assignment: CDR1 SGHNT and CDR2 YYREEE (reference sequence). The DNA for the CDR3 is TGTGCCAGCAGCGGACTCGGTGGCTACACCTTC. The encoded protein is CASSGLGGYTF.

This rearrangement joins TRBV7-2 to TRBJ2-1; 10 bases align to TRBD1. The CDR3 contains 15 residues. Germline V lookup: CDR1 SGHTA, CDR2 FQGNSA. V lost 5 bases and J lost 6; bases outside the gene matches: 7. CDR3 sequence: CASSRDRGLSNEQFF. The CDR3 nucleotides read TGTGCCAGCAGCAGAGACAGGGGGCTTAGCAATGAGCAGTTCTTC.

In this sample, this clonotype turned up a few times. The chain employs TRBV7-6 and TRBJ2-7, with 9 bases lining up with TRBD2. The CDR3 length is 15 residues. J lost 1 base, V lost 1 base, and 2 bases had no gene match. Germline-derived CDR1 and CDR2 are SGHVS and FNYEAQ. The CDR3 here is CASSLGGGASYEQYF. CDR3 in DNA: TGTGCCAGCAGCTTAGGCGGGGGGGCGTCCTACGAGCAGTACTTC.

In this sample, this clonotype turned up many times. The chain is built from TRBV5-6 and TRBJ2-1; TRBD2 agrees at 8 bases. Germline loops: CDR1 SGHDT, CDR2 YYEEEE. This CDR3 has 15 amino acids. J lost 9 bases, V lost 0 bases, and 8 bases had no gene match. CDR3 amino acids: CASSLVSGASGEQFF. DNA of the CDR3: TGTGCCAGCAGCTTGGTTAGCGGGGCATCGGGTGAGCAGTTCTTC.

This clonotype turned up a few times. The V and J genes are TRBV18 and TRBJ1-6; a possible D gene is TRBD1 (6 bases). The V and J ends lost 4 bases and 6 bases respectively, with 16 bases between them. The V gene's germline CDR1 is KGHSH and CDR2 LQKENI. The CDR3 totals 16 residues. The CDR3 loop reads CASSHPADRGNSPLHF. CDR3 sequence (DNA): TGTGCCAGCTCACACCCGGCGGACAGAGGTAATTCACCCCTCCACTTT.

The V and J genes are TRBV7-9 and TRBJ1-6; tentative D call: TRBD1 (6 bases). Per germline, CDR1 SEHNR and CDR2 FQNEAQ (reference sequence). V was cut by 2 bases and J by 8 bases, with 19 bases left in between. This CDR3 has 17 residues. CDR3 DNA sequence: TGTGCCAGCAGCTTATCATTCCGTGAAGGGGGTCATTCACCCCTCCACTTT. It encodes CASSLSFREGGHSPLHF.

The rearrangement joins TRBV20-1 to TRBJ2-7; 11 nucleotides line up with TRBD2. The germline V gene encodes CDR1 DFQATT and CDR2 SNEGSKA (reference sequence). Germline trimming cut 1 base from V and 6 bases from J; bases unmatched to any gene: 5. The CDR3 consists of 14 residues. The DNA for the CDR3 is TGCAGTGCTAGAGCACTAGCGGGAGTCGGCGAGCAGTACTTC. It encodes CSARALAGVGEQYF.

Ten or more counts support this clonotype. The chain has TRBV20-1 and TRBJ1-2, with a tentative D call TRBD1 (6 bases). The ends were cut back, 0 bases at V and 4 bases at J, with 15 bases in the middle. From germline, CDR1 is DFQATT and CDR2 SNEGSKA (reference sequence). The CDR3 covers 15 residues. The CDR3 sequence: CSARDGGSQAYGYTF. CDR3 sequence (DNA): TGCAGTGCTAGAGATGGGGGCAGTCAAGCCTATGGCTACACCTTC.

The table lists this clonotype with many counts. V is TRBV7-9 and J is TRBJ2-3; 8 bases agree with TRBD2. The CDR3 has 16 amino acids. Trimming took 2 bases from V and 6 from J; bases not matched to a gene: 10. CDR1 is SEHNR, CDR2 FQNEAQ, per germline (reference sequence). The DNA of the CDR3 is TGTGCCAGCAGCTTATATGCACGGACTAGCTTGGATACGCAGTATTTT. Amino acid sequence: CASSLYARTSLDTQYF.

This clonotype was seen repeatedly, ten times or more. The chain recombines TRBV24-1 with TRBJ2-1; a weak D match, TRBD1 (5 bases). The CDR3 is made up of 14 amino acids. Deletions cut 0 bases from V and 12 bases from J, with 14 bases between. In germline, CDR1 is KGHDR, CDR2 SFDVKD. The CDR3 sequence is CATSDLGLQVGQFF. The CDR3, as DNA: TGTGCCACCAGTGATTTGGGTCTACAGGTCGGGCAGTTCTTC.

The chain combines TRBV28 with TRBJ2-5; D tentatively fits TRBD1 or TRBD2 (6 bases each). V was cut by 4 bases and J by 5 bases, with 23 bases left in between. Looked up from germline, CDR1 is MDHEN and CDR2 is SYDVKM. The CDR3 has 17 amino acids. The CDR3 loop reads CASSYPPFGGDPETQYF. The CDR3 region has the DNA TGTGCCAGCAGTTATCCCCCCTTCGGGGGCGACCCCGAGACCCAGTACTTC.

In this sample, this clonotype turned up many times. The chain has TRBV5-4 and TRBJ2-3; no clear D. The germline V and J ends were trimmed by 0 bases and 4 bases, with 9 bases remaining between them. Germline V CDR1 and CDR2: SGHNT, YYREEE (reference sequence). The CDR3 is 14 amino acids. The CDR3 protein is CASSLAGTPDTQYF. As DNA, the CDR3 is TGTGCCAGCAGCTTGGCCGGAACGCCAGATACGCAGTATTTT.

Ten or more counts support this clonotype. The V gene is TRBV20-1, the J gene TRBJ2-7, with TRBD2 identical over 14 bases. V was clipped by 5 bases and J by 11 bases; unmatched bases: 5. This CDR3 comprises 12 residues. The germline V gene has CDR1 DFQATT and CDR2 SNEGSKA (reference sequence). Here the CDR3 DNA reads TGCAGTGCTTTGGGACTAGCGGGAGTGGAGTACTTC. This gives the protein CSALGLAGVEYF.

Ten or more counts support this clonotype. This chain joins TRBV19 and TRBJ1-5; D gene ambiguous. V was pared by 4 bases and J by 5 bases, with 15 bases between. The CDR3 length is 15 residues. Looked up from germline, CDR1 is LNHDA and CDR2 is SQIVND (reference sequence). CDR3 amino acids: CASSTGPPRDQPQHF. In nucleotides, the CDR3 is TGTGCCAGTAGTACTGGACCCCCCCGGGATCAGCCCCAGCATTTT.

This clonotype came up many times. CDR3: CASSRGGSYNEQFF. CDR3 DNA: TGTGCCAGCAGCCGCGGCGGCAGCTACAATGAGCAGTTCTTC. This chain links TRBV2 with TRBJ2-1, with D unresolved. Per germline, CDR1 SNHLY and CDR2 FYNNEI. V lost 6 bases, J lost 3 bases, and 12 bases lay in between. The CDR3 totals 14 residues.

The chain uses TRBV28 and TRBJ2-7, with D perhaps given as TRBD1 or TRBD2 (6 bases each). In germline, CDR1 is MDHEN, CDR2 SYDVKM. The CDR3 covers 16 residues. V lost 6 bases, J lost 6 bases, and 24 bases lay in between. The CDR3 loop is CASSLTQGLGSGEQYF. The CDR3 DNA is TGTGCCAGCAGCTTGACACAGGGACTGGGGTCGGGCGAGCAGTACTTC.

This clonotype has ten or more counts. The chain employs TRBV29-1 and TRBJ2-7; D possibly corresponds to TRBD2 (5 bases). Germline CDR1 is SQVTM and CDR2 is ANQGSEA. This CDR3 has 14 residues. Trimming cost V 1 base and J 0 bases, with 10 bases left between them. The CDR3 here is CSVEGQGSSYEQYF. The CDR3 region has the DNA TGCAGCGTTGAAGGGCAAGGGAGCTCCTACGAGCAGTACTTC.

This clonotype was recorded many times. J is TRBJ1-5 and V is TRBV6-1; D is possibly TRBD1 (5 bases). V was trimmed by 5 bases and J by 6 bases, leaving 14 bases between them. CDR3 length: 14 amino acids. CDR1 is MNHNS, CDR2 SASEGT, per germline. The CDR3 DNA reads TGTGCCAGCAGTTCTCCGACGGGGGTTCAGCCCCAGCATTTT. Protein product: CASSSPTGVQPQHF.